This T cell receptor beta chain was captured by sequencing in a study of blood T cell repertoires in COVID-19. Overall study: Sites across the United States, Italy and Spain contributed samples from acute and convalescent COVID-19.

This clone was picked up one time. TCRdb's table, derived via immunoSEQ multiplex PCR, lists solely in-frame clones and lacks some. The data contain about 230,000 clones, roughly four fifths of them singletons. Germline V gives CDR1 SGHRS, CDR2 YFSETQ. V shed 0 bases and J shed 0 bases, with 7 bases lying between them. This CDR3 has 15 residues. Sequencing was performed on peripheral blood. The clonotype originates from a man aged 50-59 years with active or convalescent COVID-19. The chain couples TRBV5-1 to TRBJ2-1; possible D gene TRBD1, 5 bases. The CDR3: CASSLAGNSYNEQFF. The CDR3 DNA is TGCGCCAGCAGCTTGGCAGGGAACTCCTACAATGAGCAGTTCTTC.